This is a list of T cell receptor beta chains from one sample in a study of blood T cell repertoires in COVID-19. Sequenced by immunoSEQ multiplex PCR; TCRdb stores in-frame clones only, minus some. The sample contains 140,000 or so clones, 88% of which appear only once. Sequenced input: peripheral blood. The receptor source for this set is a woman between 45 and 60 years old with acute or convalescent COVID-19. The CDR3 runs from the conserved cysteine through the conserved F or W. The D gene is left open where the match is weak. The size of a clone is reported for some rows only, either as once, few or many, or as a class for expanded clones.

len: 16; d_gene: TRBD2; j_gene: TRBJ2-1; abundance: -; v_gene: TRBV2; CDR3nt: TGTGCCAGCAGTGTAAGCTTAGCGGGGGGGGACAATGAGCAGTTCTTC; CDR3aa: CASSVSLAGGDNEQFF
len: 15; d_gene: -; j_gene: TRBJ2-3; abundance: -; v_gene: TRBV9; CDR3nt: TGTGCCAGCAGCCCTCCCGGGACATTTACAGATACGCAGTATTTT; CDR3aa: CASSPPGTFTDTQYF
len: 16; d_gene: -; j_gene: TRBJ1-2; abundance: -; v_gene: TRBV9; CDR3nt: TGTGCCAGCAGCGCCTCATACAGGGCCGGGAACTATGGCTACACCTTC; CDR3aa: CASSASYRAGNYGYTF
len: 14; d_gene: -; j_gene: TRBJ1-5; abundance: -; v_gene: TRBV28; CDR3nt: TGTGCCAGCAGCCCCGGGGGTGTGTCTCAGCCCCAGCATTTT; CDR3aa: CASSPGGVSQPQHF
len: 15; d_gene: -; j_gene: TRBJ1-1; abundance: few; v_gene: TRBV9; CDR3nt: TGTGCCAGCAGCGTAGCGGGAGGGGCGGCAAACCAAGCTTTCTTT; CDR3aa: CASSVAGGAANQAFF
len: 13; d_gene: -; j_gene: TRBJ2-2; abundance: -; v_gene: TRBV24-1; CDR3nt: TGTGCCACCTGGGACACCAACACCGGGGAGCTGTTTTTT; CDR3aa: CATWDTNTGELFF
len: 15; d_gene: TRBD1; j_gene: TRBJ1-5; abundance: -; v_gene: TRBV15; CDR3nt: TGTGCCACCAGTCCCCGGGGACAGGGGTGGCAGCCCCAGCATTTT; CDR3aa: CATSPRGQGWQPQHF
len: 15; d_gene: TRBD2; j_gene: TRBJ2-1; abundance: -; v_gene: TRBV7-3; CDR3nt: TGTGCCAGCAGCTTAACACTAGCGGAGTTTGATGAGCAGTTCTTC; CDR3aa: CASSLTLAEFDEQFF
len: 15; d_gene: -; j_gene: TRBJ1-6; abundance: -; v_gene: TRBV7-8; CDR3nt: TGTGCCAGCAGCCCCTACAGGACCCGAAATTCACCCCTCCACTTT; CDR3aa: CASSPYRTRNSPLHF
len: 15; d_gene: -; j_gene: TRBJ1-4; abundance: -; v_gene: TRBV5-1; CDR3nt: TGCGCCAGCAGCTTCGACCCGGGAGTCAATGAAAAACTGTTTTTT; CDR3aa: CASSFDPGVNEKLFF
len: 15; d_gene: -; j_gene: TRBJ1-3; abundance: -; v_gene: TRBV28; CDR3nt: TGTGCCAGCACCCTTACAGGTGCCTCTGGAAACACCATATATTTT; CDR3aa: CASTLTGASGNTIYF
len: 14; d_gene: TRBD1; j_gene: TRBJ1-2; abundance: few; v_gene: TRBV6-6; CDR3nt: TGTGCCAGCAGCTCTCGGACAGGGGAATATGGCTACACCTTC; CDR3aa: CASSSRTGEYGYTF
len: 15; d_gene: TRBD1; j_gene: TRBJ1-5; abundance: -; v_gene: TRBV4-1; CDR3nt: TGCGCCAGCAGCCAAGTACAGGGGGCTGTACAGCCCCAGCATTTT; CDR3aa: CASSQVQGAVQPQHF
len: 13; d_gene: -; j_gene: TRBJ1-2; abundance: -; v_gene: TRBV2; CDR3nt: TGTGCCAGCAGTGTCTTGAGCGAAACGAGCTACACCTTC; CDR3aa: CASSVLSETSYTF
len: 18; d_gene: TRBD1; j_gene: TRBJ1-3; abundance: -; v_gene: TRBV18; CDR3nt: TGTGCCAGCTCACCAATAAGTTCGGCAGGGGGTATCGGAAACACCATATATTTT; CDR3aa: CASSPISSAGGIGNTIYF
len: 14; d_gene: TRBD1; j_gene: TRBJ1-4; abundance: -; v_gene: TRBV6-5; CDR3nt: TGTGCCAGCAGAGGACAGGGAGCGGAGGAAAAACTGTTTTTT; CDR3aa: CASRGQGAEEKLFF
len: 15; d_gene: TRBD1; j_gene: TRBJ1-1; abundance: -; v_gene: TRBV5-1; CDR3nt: TGCGCCAGCAGCTTGTATGGGACAGGGGCCACTGAAGCTTTCTTT; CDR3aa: CASSLYGTGATEAFF
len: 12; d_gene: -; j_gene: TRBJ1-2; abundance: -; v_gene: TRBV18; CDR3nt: TGTGCCAGCTCACCGCAGGACATTGGCTACACCTTC; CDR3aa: CASSPQDIGYTF
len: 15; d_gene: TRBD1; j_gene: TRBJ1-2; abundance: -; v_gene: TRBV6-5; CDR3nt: TGTGCCAGCAGTTACTACAGGGGGACTAACTATGGCTACACCTTC; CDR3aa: CASSYYRGTNYGYTF
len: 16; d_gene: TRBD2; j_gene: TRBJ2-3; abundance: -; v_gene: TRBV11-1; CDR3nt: TGTGCCAGCAGGCGCCAGCGCGGGGGGGCGGCAGATACGCAGTATTTT; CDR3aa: CASRRQRGGAADTQYF
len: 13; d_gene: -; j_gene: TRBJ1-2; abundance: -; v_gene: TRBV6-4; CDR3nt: TGTGCCAGCAGTGAAGAGGGTTCGGTTGGCTACACCTTC; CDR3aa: CASSEEGSVGYTF
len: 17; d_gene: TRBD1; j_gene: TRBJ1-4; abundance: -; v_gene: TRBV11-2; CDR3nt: TGTGCCAGCAGCCTTGGACAGGGGTGGGCAACTAATGAAAAACTGTTTTTT; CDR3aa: CASSLGQGWATNEKLFF
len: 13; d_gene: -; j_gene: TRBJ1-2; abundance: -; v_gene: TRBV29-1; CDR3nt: TGCAGCGTTGAAGATGCGGGGGACTATGGCTACACCTTC; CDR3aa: CSVEDAGDYGYTF
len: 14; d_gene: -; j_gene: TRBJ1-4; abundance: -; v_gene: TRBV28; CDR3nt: TGTGCCAGCAGTTCGGGGGGGCCGAGGGAAAAACTGTTTTTT; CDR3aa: CASSSGGPREKLFF
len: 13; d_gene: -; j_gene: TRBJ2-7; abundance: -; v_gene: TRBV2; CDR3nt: TGTGCCAGCACCCCCTTATTCGGGAACGAGCAGTACTTC; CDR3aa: CASTPLFGNEQYF
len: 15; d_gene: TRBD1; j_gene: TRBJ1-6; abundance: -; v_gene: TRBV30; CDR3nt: TGTGCCTGGAGCGGGAGCGGGACAGGGAATTCACCCCTCCACTTT; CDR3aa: CAWSGSGTGNSPLHF
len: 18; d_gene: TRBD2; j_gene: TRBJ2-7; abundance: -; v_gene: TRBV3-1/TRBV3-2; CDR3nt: TGTGCCAGCAGCCGGGGACTAGCGGGGGGGTATGTACCGTACGAGCAGTACTTC; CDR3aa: CASSRGLAGGYVPYEQYF
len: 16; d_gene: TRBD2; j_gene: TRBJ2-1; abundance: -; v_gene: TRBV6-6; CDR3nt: TGTGCCAGCAGTTACATCCGCGGGAGCGGGGACAATGAGCAGTTCTTC; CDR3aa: CASSYIRGSGDNEQFF